The 14 T cell receptor beta chains presented below share a single source sample, sequenced in a study of blood T cells in healthy people across ages. A second PCR of about 6 to 11 cycles used a sample-barcoded 5' primer and a J-beta primer mix. TCRdb independently ran MiXCR on the 5' RACE reads; one entry per CDR3 protein. The table lists 1.8 million or so distinct CDR3 sequences, approximately 39% of them singletons. The source material was blood. Receptor source: a human donor in good health.

A few counts support this clonotype. The chain links TRBV20-1 to TRBJ1-2, with 8 bases aligning to TRBD1. Germline V lookup: CDR1 DFQATT, CDR2 SNEGSKA (reference sequence). V lost 3 bases to trimming and J lost 5 bases; unmatched junction nucleotides: 2. The CDR3 consists of 12 residues. The CDR3 region has the DNA TGCAGTGCTAGCCGGGACAGGTATGGCTACACCTTC. It is translated as CSASRDRYGYTF.

The chain carries TRBV24-1 and TRBJ2-3; 8 positions agree with TRBD1. Germline CDR1 reads KGHDR; CDR2 reads SFDVKD. Trimming at V came to 9 bases and at J to 11 bases, leaving 12 bases not matched to a gene. The CDR3 totals 13 residues. CDR3 residues: CATGTGGHEGQYF. The DNA of the CDR3 is TGTGCCACCGGGACAGGTGGTCACGAGGGGCAGTATTTT.

This clonotype has just a few counts. The genes are TRBV6-5 and TRBJ2-5; no clear D. Germline V gene lookup returns CDR1 MNHEY and CDR2 SVGAGI. Trimming cost V 7 bases and J 4 bases, with 13 bases left between them. CDR3 length: 13 amino acids. The DNA for the CDR3 is TGTGCCAGCACCCTACCAGGCTTAGAGACCCAGTACTTC. Amino acid sequence: CASTLPGLETQYF.

The chain recombines TRBV15 with TRBJ1-4; the match to TRBD1 covers 10 bases. The CDR3 totals 16 residues. CDR1 is LNHNV, CDR2 YYDKDF, per germline (reference sequence). V dropped 2 bases and J dropped 7; count of bases not matched to a gene: 7. As DNA, the CDR3 is TGTGCCACCAGCAGACCCCCGGGACAGGGGACTGAAAAACTGTTTTTT. It encodes CATSRPPGQGTEKLFF.

This clonotype was seen only a few times. The chain has TRBV29-1 and TRBJ1-1; maybe TRBD1 (6 bases). V was shortened by 7 bases and J by 2 bases, with 17 bases between the two germline ends. Germline V gene data show CDR1 as SQVTM and CDR2 as ANQGSEA. CDR3 length: 14 residues. CDR3 sequence reads: CSAARMGANTEAFF. The CDR3 nucleotides are TGCAGCGCCGCGAGGATGGGGGCCAACACTGAAGCTTTCTTT.

This clonotype has only a few counts. The chain combines TRBV27 with TRBJ1-2, with D unclear. V gave up 10 bases and J gave up 4 bases, with 13 bases separating them. Germline V gene data show CDR1 as MNHEY and CDR2 as SMNVEV (reference sequence). This CDR3 is 12 amino acids long. For the CDR3, the DNA is TGTGCCACCTTAAGATTTGGCTATGGCTACACCTTC. This sequence encodes CATLRFGYGYTF.

The chain carries TRBV20-1 and TRBJ1-2; D possibly corresponds to TRBD1 (5 bases). V lost 1 base to trimming and J lost 4 bases, with 16 bases between them. Germline CDR1 reads DFQATT; CDR2 reads SNEGSKA (reference sequence). The CDR3 has 15 amino acids. The CDR3 nucleotides are TGCAGTGCTAGAGGCCGGGACGGGGGATTCTATGGCTACACCTTC. It yields the protein CSARGRDGGFYGYTF.

The rearrangement uses TRBV3-1 and TRBJ1-6; D is unclear. Germline assignment: CDR1 LGHDT and CDR2 YNNKEL (reference sequence). This CDR3 region has 14 residues. The V gene lost 1 base and the J gene lost 7 bases, with 8 bases spanning the gap. This CDR3 is CASSQASLNSPLHF. The DNA for the CDR3 is TGTGCCAGCAGCCAAGCCAGCTTGAATTCACCCCTCCACTTT.

This clonotype showed up just a few times. This chain links TRBV28 with TRBJ2-7; D unresolved. The CDR3 length is 15 residues. Trimming removed 2 bases at V and 2 bases at J, with 13 bases between. CDR1 is MDHEN and CDR2 is SYDVKM in the germline V gene. In DNA, the CDR3 is TGTGCCAGCAGTTTACGTTTAGCAAACACCTACGAGCAGTACTTC. This translates into CASSLRLANTYEQYF.

V and J are TRBV5-5 and TRBJ1-2; 7 nucleotides match TRBD1. J lost 4 bases, V lost 4 bases, and 10 bases had no gene match. Germline CDR1 SGHKS, CDR2 YYEKEE (reference sequence). The CDR3 spans 15 residues. The DNA of the CDR3 is TGTGCCAGCAGCCCGACGCCGGACAGGAGCTATGGCTACACCTTC. Translation: CASSPTPDRSYGYTF. Using reference TRBV5-5 and TRBJ1-2 for the parts outside the CDR3, the full variable domain is DAGVTQSPTHLIKTRGQQVTLRCSPISGHKSVSWYQQVLGQGPQFIFQYYEKEERGRGNFPDRFSARQFPNYSSELNVNALLLGDSALYLCASSPTPDRSYGYTFGSGTRLTVV.

This clonotype was recorded only once. The CDR3 bases are TGTGCCATTCATGAGGGGGGACGGACCTACGAGCAGTACTTC. Its translation is CAIHEGGRTYEQYF. The chain is built from TRBV10-3 and TRBJ2-7; either TRBD1 or TRBD2 may fit D (6 bases each). The CDR3 length is 14 residues. V was cut by 9 bases and J by 2 bases, with 17 bases left in between. CDR1 is ENHRY and CDR2 is SYGVKD in the germline V gene.

The chain links TRBV25-1 to TRBJ2-5; the D gene is possibly TRBD2 (5 bases). Trimming left V 6 bases short and J 11 bases short, with 13 bases between. CDR3 length: 11 amino acids. CDR1 and CDR2 from the germline V gene are MGHDK and SYGVNS. The CDR3 here is CASSRGVGQYF. CDR3 in DNA: TGTGCCAGCAGCCGGGGTGTTGGGCAGTACTTC.

V usage is TRBV30 and J usage is TRBJ2-3; 9 bases agree with TRBD2. J lost 3 bases, V lost 5 bases, and 6 bases had no gene match. The CDR3 extends over 14 amino acids. Germline V lookup: CDR1 GTSNPN, CDR2 SVGIG (reference sequence). The CDR3 nucleotides read TGTGCCTGGGGAGCGGGGGGAGGAACAGATACGCAGTATTTT. Protein sequence: CAWGAGGGTDTQYF.

V is TRBV5-5 and J is TRBJ1-2; 7 bases fit TRBD1. The CDR3 sequence is 14 residues long. CDR1 and CDR2 (germline): SGHKS, YYEKEE (reference sequence). V was clipped by 1 base and J by 4 bases; unmatched bases: 4. CDR3 sequence (DNA): TGTGCCAGCAGCTTGACCGGGACAGTCTATGGCTACACCTTC. The encoded protein is CASSLTGTVYGYTF.